The 30 T cell receptor beta chains listed next were all sequenced from one sample in a study of T-cell memory formation after mild COVID-19. TCRdb re-called the 5' RACE reads through MiXCR, storing one row per CDR3 protein. The profile shows 300,000 to 400,000 distinct CDR3 sequences, roughly 13% of them singletons. The specimen sequenced was PBMCs or a T cell subset sorted from them (not recorded which). The receptors were sampled from a man aged 18-30 years who had mild COVID-19 (a few samples of this study predate the infection). Cell type and time point are not known.

This clonotype showed up just a few times. Here the CDR3 reads CASSLLVQATREQFF. In DNA form, the CDR3 reads TGTGCCAGCAGCTTGTTGGTACAAGCTACACGTGAGCAGTTCTTC. The chain links TRBV5-6 to TRBJ2-1; no clear D. V was pared by 1 base and J by 9 bases, with 17 bases between. The germline V gene has CDR1 SGHDT and CDR2 YYEEEE. This CDR3 has 15 residues.

Only one count was recorded for this clonotype. The gene calls are TRBV6-2 or TRBV6-3 and TRBJ2-7, with D perhaps TRBD1 (6 bases). Germline assignment: CDR1 MNHEY and CDR2 SVGEGT. V lost 6 bases and J 3 bases, leaving 9 bases between the germline ends. CDR3 size: 12 residues. The chain's CDR3 is CASSVRGYEQYV. The DNA for the CDR3 is TGTGCCAGCAGCGTCAGGGGCTACGAGCAGTACGTC.

The CDR3 sequence: CASRRDPHGYNEQFF. The DNA of the CDR3 is TGTGCCAGCAGACGCGACCCCCACGGCTACAATGAGCAGTTCTTC. The V and J genes are TRBV12-3 or TRBV12-4 and TRBJ2-1; D is ambiguous. CDR3 length: 15 amino acids. With 6 bases removed from V and 3 bases from J, the gap between germline ends came to 15 bases.

This clonotype has more than one count but fewer than ten. This chain uses TRBV4-1 with TRBJ2-7; TRBD1 aligns across 7 bases. The junction had 8 bases not matched to a gene; V was cut back by 3 bases and J by 6 bases. The CDR3 sequence is 14 residues long. CDR1 MGHRA and CDR2 YSYEKL come from the germline V gene. In DNA, the CDR3 is TGCGCCAGCAGCCAGATAGGGACAGCAAGCGAGCAGTACTTC. It specifies CASSQIGTASEQYF.

The V gene is TRBV5-1, the J gene TRBJ1-1; D unclear. Trimming left V 4 bases short and J 9 bases short, with 19 bases between. Germline assignment: CDR1 SGHRS and CDR2 YFSETQ. This CDR3 has 14 amino acids. The CDR3 nucleotides are TGCGCCAGCAGCCCAGACGGACCAACACTGAAAGCTTTCTTT. Translating it yields CASSPDGPTLKAFF.

The table lists this clonotype with a few counts. CDR3 protein: CASSLRTSGGADNEQFF. CDR3 nucleotide sequence: TGTGCCAGCAGTCTTAGGACTAGCGGGGGGGCCGACAATGAGCAGTTCTTC. The chain combines TRBV11-2 with TRBJ2-1; 15 positions match TRBD2. V shed 6 bases, J shed 5 bases, and the junction held 8 bases outside the gene matches. The germline CDR1 and CDR2 sequences are SGHAT and FQNNGV. This CDR3 region has 17 residues.

In nucleotides, the CDR3 is TGTGCCAGCAGCCACAGTCGGGGGGGCAGCACAGATACGCAGTATTTT. This translates into CASSHSRGGSTDTQYF. V is TRBV4-2 and J is TRBJ2-3; 8 nucleotides match TRBD2. CDR3 size: 16 residues. CDR1 is LGHNA, CDR2 YNFKEQ, per germline. Trimming took 3 bases from V and 0 from J; bases not matched to a gene: 5.

The rearrangement uses TRBV20-1 and TRBJ2-7, with D perhaps given as TRBD1 or TRBD2 (5 bases each). Germline assignment: CDR1 DFQATT and CDR2 SNEGSKA (reference sequence). The CDR3 is 13 amino acids. Trimming took off 0 bases at V and 6 bases at J, with 12 bases between the two ends. The CDR3 sequence: CSARDRDGGEQYF. DNA of the CDR3: TGCAGTGCTAGAGATCGGGACGGCGGCGAGCAGTACTTC.

The chain is built from TRBV6-2 or TRBV6-3 and TRBJ2-6; D unclear. This CDR3 spans 13 amino acids. The germline gives CDR1 MNHEY, CDR2 SVGEGT. V was trimmed by 5 bases and J by 6 bases, leaving 8 bases between them. Here the CDR3 DNA reads TGTGCCAGCAGTCTCGGCATGGCCAACGTCCTGACTTTC. This encodes CASSLGMANVLTF.

V usage is TRBV4-1 and J usage is TRBJ2-1; D might be TRBD1 (5 bases). Trimming took off 0 bases at V and 10 bases at J, with 10 bases between the two ends. The length of the CDR3 is 13 residues. Germline V gene sequence: CDR1 MGHRA, CDR2 YSYEKL. CDR3 nucleotide sequence: TGCGCCAGCAGCCAAGAAGGGGTAGCCGAGCAGTTCTTC. It yields the protein CASSQEGVAEQFF.

The rearrangement uses TRBV7-9 and TRBJ2-2, with D possibly being TRBD1 or TRBD2 (5 bases each). The CDR3 is 14 residues long. Per germline, CDR1 SEHNR and CDR2 FQNEAQ (reference sequence). V was clipped by 5 bases and J by 9 bases, with 16 bases between them. The DNA for the CDR3 is TGTGCCAGCAGCGTGGCCGGGACGGAAAGGGAGCTGTTTTTT. This translates into CASSVAGTERELFF.

This clonotype was seen a few times. The rearrangement links TRBV29-1 to TRBJ1-1; D uncertain. Germline CDR1 SQVTM, CDR2 ANQGSEA. This CDR3 contains 12 residues. Trimming took 1 base from V and 3 from J, leaving 6 bases between them. The CDR3 DNA reads TGCAGCGTTGAAGGAACTGACACTGAAGCTTTCTTT. Its protein is CSVEGTDTEAFF.

There are a few counts of this clonotype. The chain joins TRBV12-3 or TRBV12-4 to TRBJ2-1, with TRBD2 matching 13 bases. This CDR3 has 17 residues. The ends lost 5 bases at V and 5 bases at J; junction bases unmatched: 9. In nucleotides, the CDR3 is TGTGCCAGCAGTGGGCGACTAGCGGGGGGCCTGGACAATGAGCAGTTCTTC. It translates to CASSGRLAGGLDNEQFF.

This clonotype was seen only a few times. The genes are TRBV12-3 or TRBV12-4 and TRBJ1-6; 9 positions agree with TRBD1. The CDR3 runs 14 residues. V was pared by 6 bases and J by 8 bases, with 5 bases of the junction left unmatched. CDR3 loop: CASRGQGGDSPLHF. CDR3 coding DNA: TGTGCCAGCAGGGGACAGGGTGGGGATTCACCCCTCCACTTT.

This clonotype occurred many times. V usage is TRBV5-4 and J usage is TRBJ2-1; no clear D gene. V was cut by 0 bases and J by 5 bases, with 12 bases left in between. CDR1 and CDR2 (germline): SGHNT, YYREEE (reference sequence). The CDR3 is 15 residues long. CDR3 DNA sequence: TGTGCCAGCAGCTTGGGGGCGGTACGTGACAATGAGCAGTTCTTC. It codes for CASSLGAVRDNEQFF.

V and J are TRBV5-4 and TRBJ2-1; TRBD2 aligns across 12 bases. The CDR3 covers 16 residues. Germline loops: CDR1 SGHNT, CDR2 YYREEE (reference sequence). Trimming cost V 4 bases and J 4 bases; bases outside gene matches: 6. CDR3 sequence (DNA): TGTGCCAGCAGCCGAGCCCTAGCGGGGGGGTACAATGAGCAGTTCTTC. Protein product: CASSRALAGGYNEQFF.

In its sample, this clonotype was seen a few times. CDR3 loop: CASSKPANTGELFF. The CDR3 coding sequence is TGTGCCAGCAGCAAGCCCGCGAACACCGGGGAGCTGTTTTTT. The V gene is TRBV25-1, the J gene TRBJ2-2; D ambiguous. The V gene lost 6 bases and the J gene lost 0 bases, with 8 bases spanning the gap. This CDR3 region has 14 residues. Germline V CDR1 and CDR2: MGHDK, SYGVNS.

This clonotype was seen a handful of times. This rearrangement joins TRBV4-1 to TRBJ2-2, with D perhaps matching TRBD1 (6 bases). Trimming shortened V by 1 base and J by 6 bases, and 12 bases separated the two germline ends. This CDR3 spans 15 amino acids. The germline V gene has CDR1 MGHRA and CDR2 YSYEKL. The CDR3 sequence is CASSQVGAGAGELFF. The DNA of the CDR3 is TGCGCCAGCAGCCAAGTGGGGGCCGGGGCCGGGGAGCTGTTTTTT.

This clonotype was counted only a few times. The J gene is TRBJ2-2, the V gene TRBV6-5, with D unresolved. Deletions cut 8 bases from V and 1 base from J, with 5 bases between. Germline CDR1 and CDR2: MNHEY and SVGAGI. The CDR3 is made up of 12 amino acids. CDR3 nucleotides: TGTGCCAGCGCAGGGAACACCGGGGAGCTGTTTTTT. Its translation: CASAGNTGELFF.

This clonotype was observed a few times. The chain recombines TRBV7-3 with TRBJ2-5, with a tentative D call TRBD2 (7 bases). This CDR3 is built from 16 residues. Germline CDR1 reads SGHTA; CDR2 reads FQGTGA. V was cut by 0 bases and J by 4 bases, with 15 bases left in between. In DNA, the CDR3 is TGTGCCAGCAGCTTAACTCATCGGGGGGCTGGAGAGACCCAGTACTTC. This codes for CASSLTHRGAGETQYF.

The table lists this clonotype with a few counts. This chain's CDR3 is CAWSVSWGSTGELFF. The DNA of the CDR3 is TGTGCCTGGAGTGTAAGTTGGGGATCGACCGGGGAGCTGTTTTTT. The chain uses TRBV30 and TRBJ2-2; D gene ambiguous. Germline V lookup: CDR1 GTSNPN, CDR2 SVGIG (reference sequence). The CDR3 is 15 amino acids. V gave up 0 bases and J gave up 5 bases, with 13 bases separating them.

The gene calls are TRBV6-2 or TRBV6-3 and TRBJ1-2, with unresolved D. Germline V gives CDR1 MNHEY, CDR2 SVGEGT. V lost 3 bases, J lost 4 bases, and 12 bases lay in between. The CDR3 is 14 amino acids. CDR3 DNA sequence: TGTGCCAGCAGTTATCCCGACATGTCCTATGGCTACACCTTC. It yields the protein CASSYPDMSYGYTF.

The chain is built from TRBV12-3 or TRBV12-4 and TRBJ1-1; possible D gene TRBD1, 5 bases. Trimming cost V 0 bases and J 7 bases, with 18 bases left between them. This CDR3 has 16 residues. The CDR3 protein is CASSLALSGPPREAFF. CDR3 DNA sequence: TGTGCCAGCAGTTTAGCGCTGTCAGGGCCTCCCCGTGAAGCTTTCTTT.

The chain recombines TRBV6-5 with TRBJ1-1; possible D gene TRBD1, 6 bases. The CDR3 is made up of 17 amino acids. Germline V CDR1 and CDR2: MNHEY, SVGAGI. V lost 2 bases and J lost 3, with 19 bases in between. The CDR3, as DNA: TGTGCCAGCAGTTACGCGACGGCAATAAAGGGGGACACTGAAGCTTTCTTT. Its protein product is CASSYATAIKGDTEAFF.

The CDR3 spells CASSTGGAYSYGYTF. CDR3 nucleotides: TGTGCCAGCAGTACAGGGGGGGCATACAGTTATGGCTACACCTTC. The chain recombines TRBV12-3 or TRBV12-4 with TRBJ1-2; 8 bases map to TRBD1. The ends lost 5 bases at V and 5 bases at J; junction bases unmatched: 10. This CDR3 has 15 amino acids.

The chain links TRBV12-3 or TRBV12-4 to TRBJ2-6, with 10 bases lining up with TRBD1. The CDR3 sequence is 16 residues long. Unmatched junction bases numbered 1, after V lost 3 bases and J lost 2 bases. CDR3 DNA: TGTGCCAGCAGTTTCGGACAGGGGGCTGGGGCCAACGTCCTGACTTTC. It translates to CASSFGQGAGANVLTF.

This clonotype was counted at least ten times. This chain links TRBV28 with TRBJ1-2; 7 positions match TRBD1. Germline assignment: CDR1 MDHEN and CDR2 SYDVKM. This CDR3 region has 17 residues. The junction had 11 bases not matched to a gene; V was cut back by 4 bases and J by 0 bases. CDR3 DNA: TGTGCCAGCAGTTCCCCCACTTCGACAGGGTCTAACTATGGCTACACCTTC. Encoded protein: CASSSPTSTGSNYGYTF.

This clonotype was recorded at least ten times. The chain uses TRBV18 and TRBJ2-7, with D unresolved. V was cut by 4 bases and J by 3 bases, with 13 bases left in between. The CDR3 length is 14 residues. Germline values: CDR1 KGHSH, CDR2 LQKENI. CDR3 region: CASSLSGPRYEQYV. The CDR3 DNA reads as TGTGCCAGCTCACTGTCCGGGCCCCGCTACGAGCAGTACGTC.

This clonotype was recorded a few times. The rearrangement joins TRBV14 to TRBJ2-7; D is uncertain. Per germline, CDR1 SGHDN and CDR2 FVKESK. V was clipped by 4 bases and J by 9 bases, with 22 bases between them. CDR3 length equals 15 residues. The CDR3 bases are TGTGCCAGCAGCCCGGCTGGGTCTGGGCACCACGGGCAGTACGTC. It codes for CASSPAGSGHHGQYV.

V is TRBV6-5 and J is TRBJ1-5; D remains unclear. The CDR3 runs to 17 residues. The germline V gene encodes CDR1 MNHEY and CDR2 SVGAGI. Trimming shortened V by 2 bases and J by 3 bases, and 17 bases separated the two germline ends. The CDR3 DNA reads as TGTGCCAGCAGTTACCCTCCCCACGAGCCCCACAATCAGCCCCAGCATTTT. Its translation: CASSYPPHEPHNQPQHF.